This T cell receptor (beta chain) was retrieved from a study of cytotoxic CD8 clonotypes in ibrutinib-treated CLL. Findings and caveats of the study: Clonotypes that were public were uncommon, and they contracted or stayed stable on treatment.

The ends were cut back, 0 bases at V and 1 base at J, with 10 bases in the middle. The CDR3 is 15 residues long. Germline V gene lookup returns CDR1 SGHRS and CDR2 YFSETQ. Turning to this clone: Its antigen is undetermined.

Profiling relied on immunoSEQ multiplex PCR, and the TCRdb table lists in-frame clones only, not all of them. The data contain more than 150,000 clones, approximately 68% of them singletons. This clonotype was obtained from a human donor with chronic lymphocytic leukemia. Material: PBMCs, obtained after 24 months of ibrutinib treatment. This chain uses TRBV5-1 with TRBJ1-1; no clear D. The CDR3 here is CASSLAALTNTEAFF. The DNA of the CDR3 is TGCGCCAGCAGCTTGGCCGCCTTAACGAACACTGAAGCTTTCTTT. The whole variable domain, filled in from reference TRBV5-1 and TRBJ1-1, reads KAGVTQTPRYLIKTRGQQVTLSCSPISGHRSVSWYQQTPGQGLQFLFEYFSETQRNKGNFPGRFSGRQFSNSRSEMNVSTLELGDSALYLCASSLAALTNTEAFFGQGTRLTVV.